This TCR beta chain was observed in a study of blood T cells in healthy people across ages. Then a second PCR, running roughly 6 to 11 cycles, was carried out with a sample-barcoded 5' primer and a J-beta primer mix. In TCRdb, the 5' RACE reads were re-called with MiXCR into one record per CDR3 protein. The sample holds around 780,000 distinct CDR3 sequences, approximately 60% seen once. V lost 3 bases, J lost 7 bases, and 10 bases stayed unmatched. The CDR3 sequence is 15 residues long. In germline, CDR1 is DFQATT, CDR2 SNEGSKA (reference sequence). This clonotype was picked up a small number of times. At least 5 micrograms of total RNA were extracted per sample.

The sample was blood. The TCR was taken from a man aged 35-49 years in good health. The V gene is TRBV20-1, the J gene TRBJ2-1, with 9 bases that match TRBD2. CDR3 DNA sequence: TGCAGTGCTAGTCCGACTAGCGGAACGTGGAATGAGCAGTTCTTC. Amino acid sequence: CSASPTSGTWNEQFF.